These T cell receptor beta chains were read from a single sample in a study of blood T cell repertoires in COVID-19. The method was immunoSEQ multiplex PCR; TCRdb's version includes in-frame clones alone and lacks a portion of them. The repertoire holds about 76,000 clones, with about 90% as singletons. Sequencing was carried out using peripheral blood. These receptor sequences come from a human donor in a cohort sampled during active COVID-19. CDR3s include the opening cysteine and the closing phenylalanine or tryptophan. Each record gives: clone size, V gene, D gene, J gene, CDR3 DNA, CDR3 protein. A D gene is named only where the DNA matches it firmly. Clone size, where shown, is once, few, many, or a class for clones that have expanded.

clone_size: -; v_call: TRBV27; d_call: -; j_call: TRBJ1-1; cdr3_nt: TGTGCCAGCAGTCCCCTACCGAACACTGAAGCTTTCTTT; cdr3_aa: CASSPLPNTEAFF
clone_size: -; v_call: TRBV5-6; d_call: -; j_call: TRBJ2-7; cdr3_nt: TGTGCCAGCAGCTCCTTCGACATTCCATACTACGAGCAGTACTTC; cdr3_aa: CASSSFDIPYYEQYF
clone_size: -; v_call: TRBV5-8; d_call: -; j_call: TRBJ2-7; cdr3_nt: TGTGCCAGCAGCTTACAGCCGAACTCCTACGAGCAGTACTTC; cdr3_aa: CASSLQPNSYEQYF
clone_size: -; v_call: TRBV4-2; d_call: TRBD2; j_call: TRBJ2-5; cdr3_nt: TGTGCCAGCAGCCAAGAGGCAGCGGGGGGAGAGACCCAGTACTTC; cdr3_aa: CASSQEAAGGETQYF
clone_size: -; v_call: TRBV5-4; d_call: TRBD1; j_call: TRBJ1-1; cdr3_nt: TGTGCCAGCAGCTCACAGGGGACGAACACTGAAGCTTTCTTT; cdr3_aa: CASSSQGTNTEAFF
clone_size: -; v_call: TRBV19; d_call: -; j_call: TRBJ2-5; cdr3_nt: TGTGCCAGTAGTACAGGTCCACAAGAGACCCAGTACTTC; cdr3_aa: CASSTGPQETQYF
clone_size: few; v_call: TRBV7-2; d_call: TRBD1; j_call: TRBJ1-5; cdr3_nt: TGTGCCAGCAGCTTCACCCCAGGGGGCCCTGGGCAGCCCCAGCATTTT; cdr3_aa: CASSFTPGGPGQPQHF
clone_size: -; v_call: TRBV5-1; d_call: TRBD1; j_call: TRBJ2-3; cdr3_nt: TGCGCCAGCAAAACCGGGACAGGGACAGATACGCAGTATTTT; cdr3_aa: CASKTGTGTDTQYF
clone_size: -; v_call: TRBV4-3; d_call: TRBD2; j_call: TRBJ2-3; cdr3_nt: TGCGCCAGCAGCCAAGGGACTAGCGGGTCCGGGCCAGATACGCAGTATTTT; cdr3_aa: CASSQGTSGSGPDTQYF
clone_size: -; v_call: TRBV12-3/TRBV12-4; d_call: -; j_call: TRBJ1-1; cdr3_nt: TGTGCCAGCAGGGTGCGGGGTTTCACTGAAGCTTTCTTT; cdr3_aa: CASRVRGFTEAFF
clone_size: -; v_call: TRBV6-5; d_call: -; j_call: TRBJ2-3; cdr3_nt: TGTGCCAGCAGTTACAGTAGCAACACAGATACGCAGTATTTT; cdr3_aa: CASSYSSNTDTQYF
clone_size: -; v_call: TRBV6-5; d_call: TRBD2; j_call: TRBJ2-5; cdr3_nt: TGTGCCAGCAGTTACGGCCTAGCGGGGCTCGGGGAGACCCAGTACTTC; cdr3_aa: CASSYGLAGLGETQYF
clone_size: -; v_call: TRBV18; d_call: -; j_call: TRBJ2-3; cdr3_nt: TGTGCCAGCCGACTTGAAGATACGCAGTATTTT; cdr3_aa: CASRLEDTQYF
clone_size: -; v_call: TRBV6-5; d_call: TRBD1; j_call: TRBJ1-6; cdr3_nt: TGTGCCAGCAGATCTCAGGGGGCCAGTAATTCACCCCTCCACTTT; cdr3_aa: CASRSQGASNSPLHF
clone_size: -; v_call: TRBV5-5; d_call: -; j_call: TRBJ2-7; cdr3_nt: TGTGCCAGCAGCTTGGGAACGGAGCTTGGGCAGTACTTC; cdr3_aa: CASSLGTELGQYF
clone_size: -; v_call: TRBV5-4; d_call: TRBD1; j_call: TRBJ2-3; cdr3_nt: TGTGCCAGCAGCACCGGACAGGGCCCTGGGGGTACGCAGTATTTT; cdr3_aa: CASSTGQGPGGTQYF
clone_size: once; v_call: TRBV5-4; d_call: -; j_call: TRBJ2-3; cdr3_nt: TGTGCCAGCAGCTTCCGGGCGGGGACTAGCACAGATACGCAGTATTTT; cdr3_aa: CASSFRAGTSTDTQYF
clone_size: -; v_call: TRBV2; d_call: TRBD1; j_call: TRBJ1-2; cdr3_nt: TGTGCCAGCAGTGAGAACGACAGGGGCAGTTCTGGCTACACCTTC; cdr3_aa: CASSENDRGSSGYTF
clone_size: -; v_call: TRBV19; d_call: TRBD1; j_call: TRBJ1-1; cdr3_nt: TGTGCCAGTAGTACTAGACAGGGATCTCGGGCTGAAGCTTTCTTT; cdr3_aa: CASSTRQGSRAEAFF
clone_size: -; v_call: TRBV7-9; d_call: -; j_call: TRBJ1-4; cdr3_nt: TGTGCCAGCAGCACCGGACAGTCGCTCACGACTAATGAAAAACTGTTTTTT; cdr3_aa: CASSTGQSLTTNEKLFF
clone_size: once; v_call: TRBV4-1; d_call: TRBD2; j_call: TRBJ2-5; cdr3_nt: TGCGCCAGCAGTCTACTAGCGGGGGGGTGGGAGACCCAGTACTTC; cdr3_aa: CASSLLAGGWETQYF
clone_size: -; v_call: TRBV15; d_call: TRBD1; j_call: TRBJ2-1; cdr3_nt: TGTGCCACCAGCAACCGGGACAGGATAGACAATGAGCAGTTCTTC; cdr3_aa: CATSNRDRIDNEQFF
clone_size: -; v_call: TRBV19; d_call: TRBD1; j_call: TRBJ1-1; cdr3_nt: TGTGCCAGTAAGGACGACGACAGGGGGCAGGACACTGAAGCTTTCTTT; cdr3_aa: CASKDDDRGQDTEAFF
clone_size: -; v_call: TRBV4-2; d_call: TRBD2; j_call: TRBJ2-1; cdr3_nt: TGTGCCAGCAGCCTTAGCGGGGGGGACTCCTACAATGAGCAGTTCTTC; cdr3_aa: CASSLSGGDSYNEQFF
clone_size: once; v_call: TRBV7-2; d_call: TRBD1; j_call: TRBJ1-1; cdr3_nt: TGTGCCAGCAGCCTGGGACAGCTCATTATGAACACTGAAGCTTTCTTT; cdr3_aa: CASSLGQLIMNTEAFF
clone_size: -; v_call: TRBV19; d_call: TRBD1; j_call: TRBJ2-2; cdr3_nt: TGTGCCAGTAGTAGGGACAGGGCGGGGACCGGGGAGCTGTTTTTT; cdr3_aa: CASSRDRAGTGELFF
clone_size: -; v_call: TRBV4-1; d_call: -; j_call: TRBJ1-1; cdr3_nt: TGCGCCAGCAGCCGAAGAATGCAGGGAACGAACACTGAAGCTTTCTTT; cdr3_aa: CASSRRMQGTNTEAFF
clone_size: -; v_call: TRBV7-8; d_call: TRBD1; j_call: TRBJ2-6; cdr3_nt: TGTGCCAGCAGGCTGGGACAGGGGGGACGAGGGGCCAACGTCCTGACTTTC; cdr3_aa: CASRLGQGGRGANVLTF
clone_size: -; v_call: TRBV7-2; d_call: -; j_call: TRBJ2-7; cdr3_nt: TGTGCCAGCAGCTTAACCAAACAATACGAGCAGTACTTC; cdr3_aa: CASSLTKQYEQYF
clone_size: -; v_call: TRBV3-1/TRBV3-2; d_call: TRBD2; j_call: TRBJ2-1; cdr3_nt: TGTGCCAGCAGCCGAGAAGTGAGTAGCGGGGGCCACAATGAGCAGTTCTTC; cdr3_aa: CASSREVSSGGHNEQFF
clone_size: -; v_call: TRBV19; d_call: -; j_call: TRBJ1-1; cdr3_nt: TGTGCCAGTACCCTAGAGGGGACACTGAACACTGAAGCTTTCTTT; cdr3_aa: CASTLEGTLNTEAFF
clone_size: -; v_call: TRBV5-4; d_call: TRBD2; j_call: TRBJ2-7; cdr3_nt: TGTGCCAGCAGCGTGGGACTAGCGGGGCTTTACGCCTACGAGCAGTACTTC; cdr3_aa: CASSVGLAGLYAYEQYF
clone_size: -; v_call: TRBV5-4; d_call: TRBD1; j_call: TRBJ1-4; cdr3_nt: TGTGCCAGCAGCACCAACGGAGGGGGCGCAAGGGAAAAACTGTTTTTT; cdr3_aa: CASSTNGGGAREKLFF
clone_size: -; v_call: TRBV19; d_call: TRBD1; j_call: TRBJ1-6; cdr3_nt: TGTGCCAGTAGTAACCAGGGGGCGCGGGATTCACCCCTCCACTTT; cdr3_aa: CASSNQGARDSPLHF
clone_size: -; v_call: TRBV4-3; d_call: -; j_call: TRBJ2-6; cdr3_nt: TGCGCCAGCAGCCAAGATCGGCAGGGAAGTTTCTCTGGGGCCAACGTCCTGACTTTC; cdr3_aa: CASSQDRQGSFSGANVLTF
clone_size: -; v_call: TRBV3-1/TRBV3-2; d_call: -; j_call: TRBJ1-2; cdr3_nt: TGTGCCAGCAGCCCACAAGGGAGGAATTATGGCTACACCTTC; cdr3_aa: CASSPQGRNYGYTF
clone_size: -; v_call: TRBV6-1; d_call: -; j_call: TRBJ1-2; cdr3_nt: TGTGCCAGCAGTGTACAGGGAGGGGGAGGCTCGCCCTATGGCTACACCTTC; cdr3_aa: CASSVQGGGGSPYGYTF
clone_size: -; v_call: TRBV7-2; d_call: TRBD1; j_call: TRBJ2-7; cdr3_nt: TGTGCCAGCAAACAGGGACAGGGGAGCAACGAGCAGTACTTC; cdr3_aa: CASKQGQGSNEQYF
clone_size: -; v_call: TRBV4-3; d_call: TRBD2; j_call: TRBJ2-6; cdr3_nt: TGCGCCAGCAGCAGAGACTGGGACTACCCTAAAATCGGGGCCAACGTCCTGACTTTC; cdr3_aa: CASSRDWDYPKIGANVLTF
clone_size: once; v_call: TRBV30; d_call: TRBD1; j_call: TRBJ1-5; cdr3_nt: TGTGCCTGGAGCCGTGGGGACAGGGGGGCCTATAGCAATCAGCCCCAGCATTTT; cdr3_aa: CAWSRGDRGAYSNQPQHF
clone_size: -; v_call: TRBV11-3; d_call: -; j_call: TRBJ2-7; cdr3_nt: TGTGCCAGCAGCTTAGGAATGGAGGGCGAGCAGTACTTC; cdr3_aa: CASSLGMEGEQYF
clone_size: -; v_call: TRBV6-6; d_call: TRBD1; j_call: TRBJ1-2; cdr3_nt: TGTGCCAGCAGGATACAGGGGTACCATGGCTACACCTTC; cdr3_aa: CASRIQGYHGYTF
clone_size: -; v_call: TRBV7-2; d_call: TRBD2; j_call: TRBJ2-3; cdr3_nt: TGTGCCAGCAGCCGGACTAGCGGGGGCCTGGGGGATACGCAGTATTTT; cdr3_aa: CASSRTSGGLGDTQYF